This entry lists 10 T cell receptor beta chains sequenced from one sample in a study of blood T cell repertoires in COVID-19. This table comes from immunoSEQ multiplex PCR, and its TCRdb copy is limited to in-frame clones, with some not included. The sample includes about 220,000 clones, more than 85% of them seen just once. Material for sequencing was peripheral blood. All receptors derive from a middle-aged man with acute or convalescent COVID-19.

The chain uses TRBV14 and TRBJ2-3; possible D gene TRBD2, 5 bases. Trimming cost V 3 bases and J 5 bases, with 12 bases left between them. Germline V gives CDR1 SGHDN, CDR2 FVKESK. The CDR3 consists of 14 residues. The chain's CDR3 is CASSHRTAGDTQYF. Here the CDR3 DNA reads TGTGCCAGCAGCCACCGAACTGCGGGAGATACGCAGTATTTT.

The chain couples TRBV5-1 to TRBJ2-3; D remains unclear. The V gene's germline CDR1 is SGHRS and CDR2 YFSETQ. Trimming removed 0 bases from V and 2 bases from J, with 4 bases in between. This CDR3 comprises 13 residues. The CDR3 nucleotides read TGCGCCAGCAGCTTGGGTAACACAGATACGCAGTATTTT. Translation gives CASSLGNTDTQYF.

This rearrangement joins TRBV5-8 to TRBJ2-6; 7 nucleotides line up with TRBD1. Germline values: CDR1 SGHTS, CDR2 YDEGEE. With 1 base clipped from V and 0 bases from J, the junction kept 4 bases outside the gene matches. The CDR3 totals 17 residues. CDR3 sequence reads: CASSLYRGPSGANVLTF. CDR3 coding DNA: TGTGCCAGCAGCTTGTACAGGGGCCCCTCTGGGGCCAACGTCCTGACTTTC.

This chain links TRBV6-1 with TRBJ2-7; D might be TRBD1 (5 bases). CDR3 size: 16 residues. Germline assignment: CDR1 MNHNS and CDR2 SASEGT. Trimming stripped 1 base from V and 0 bases from J, with 13 bases between. The CDR3 coding sequence is TGTGCCAGCAGTGAAGAATTAGGGGTAGGCTCCTACGAGCAGTACTTC. Its protein is CASSEELGVGSYEQYF.

This chain links TRBV5-6 with TRBJ1-5, with D maybe TRBD1 (5 bases). V lost 4 bases and J lost 1, with 15 bases in between. CDR1 and CDR2 from the germline V gene are SGHDT and YYEEEE. The CDR3 runs 16 residues. The CDR3 sequence is CASSQFSGLSNQPQHF. The CDR3 coding sequence is TGTGCCAGCAGCCAATTTTCAGGGCTAAGCAATCAGCCCCAGCATTTT.

J is TRBJ1-6 and V is TRBV5-4; TRBD1 might be the D (6 bases). V lost 3 bases, J lost 7 bases, and 14 bases lay in between. This CDR3 has 15 amino acids. Germline loops: CDR1 SGHNT, CDR2 YYREEE (reference sequence). Written as DNA, the CDR3 is TGTGCCAGCAGCTGGGATCAGGGGCACAATTCACCCCTCCACTTT. As protein: CASSWDQGHNSPLHF.

This rearrangement joins TRBV19 to TRBJ2-3; a weak D match, TRBD2 (5 bases). The CDR3 is 14 residues long. CDR1 and CDR2 from the germline V gene are LNHDA and SQIVND (reference sequence). V lost 7 bases and J lost 1, with 12 bases in between. For the CDR3, the DNA is TGTGCCAGTAAAAAAGAAGCGGGCACAGATACGCAGTATTTT. It encodes CASKKEAGTDTQYF.

The gene calls are TRBV3-1 (or the pseudogene TRBV3-2) and TRBJ2-7; no definite D call. This CDR3 region has 14 residues. V was clipped by 0 bases and J by 2 bases, with 8 bases between them. Germline V gene data show CDR1 as LGHDT and CDR2 as YNNKEL (reference sequence). This CDR3 reads CASSQDSLTYEQYF. In DNA form, the CDR3 reads TGTGCCAGCAGCCAAGATTCCCTAACCTACGAGCAGTACTTC.

The chain uses TRBV6-5 and TRBJ2-2, with unresolved D. CDR3 length: 16 amino acids. Germline values: CDR1 MNHEY, CDR2 SVGAGI. With 3 bases removed from V and 12 bases from J, the gap between germline ends came to 23 bases. The CDR3 nucleotides read TGTGCCAGCAGTTATGCCCAAGTAGTGAAATCCCCGAAGCTGTTTTTT. This codes for CASSYAQVVKSPKLFF.

The chain couples TRBV20-1 to TRBJ1-5; 9 bases agree with TRBD1. Germline-derived CDR1 and CDR2 are DFQATT and SNEGSKA (reference sequence). V shed 3 bases, J shed 5 bases, and the junction held 8 bases outside the gene matches. The CDR3 runs 15 residues. CDR3 coding DNA: TGCAGTGCTAGTTTATCGGGACAGGGAGATCAGCCCCAGCATTTT. It codes for CSASLSGQGDQPQHF.